The sequence of this T cell receptor (beta chain) was determined in a study of blood T cell repertoires in COVID-19 (dated by TCRdb to the early 2020s). Regarding the research as a whole: The collaborator samples originated in the United States, Italy and Spain and spanned the acute and convalescent phases of COVID-19. The prospective study material was composed of cDNA or gDNA derived from T cells, B-cell-depleted T cells, or PBMCs. Subjects who had been exposed to COVID-19, were actively infected with it, or had recovered from it provided the deeply sampled blood TCRbeta repertoires that made up the dataset. The repertoires were released in a freely available public database intended as a resource for research on the immune response to SARS-CoV-2. Samples came from the ongoing ImmuneRACE study (first 160 participants) plus 1,254 subjects from 6 global collaborators. The sample metadata nearly always contained a de-identified subject ID, COVID-19 status, age in years and sex. Where HLA class I and class II types were available, the types were taken from metadata supplied by the sample provider, not from assay-based typing.

Worth noting for this clone: Its cognate antigen has yet to be identified. Base-call qualities are not available, and no considerably larger clone is one nucleotide away.

The collaborating institutions used their own protocols to collect whole blood in K2EDTA tubes. For TCRbeta analysis, collaborators shipped samples in one of three forms: frozen whole blood, isolated PBMCs, or DNA extracted from either of those sample types. Trimming takes 2 bases from V and 2 bases from J, and the germline ends sit 9 bases apart. The CDR3, cysteine through phenylalanine, is 14 amino acids long. Only CDR3 DNA is held: 42 bases, read in frame from base 1. CDR1 and CDR2, looked up from the germline V gene, are SGHTA and FQGNSA. Summary of the overall study and its limitations: How much clinical and demographic metadata was included differed by source and by participant, and the metadata was provided uncurated.

TCRbeta CDR3 regions were amplified from genomic DNA by means of the immunoSEQ Assay, a bias-controlled multiplex PCR. As for the authors' bioinformatics: The number of nucleated cells in each sample was estimated from the amplification of reference gene primers within the assay. To quantify the absolute abundance of each unique TCRbeta CDR3 rearrangement, sequence reads were collapsed and filtered. For each sample, productive Simpson clonality was calculated by taking the square root of Simpson's diversity index across productive rearrangements. This immuneACCESS table, as held by TCRdb, lists in-frame sequences with V and J called but not all clones. Of the missing ones, under half trace to an unresolved V gene in checked studies; the others have no known cause. The D gene and trimming were derived from the DNA, and the V and J assignments and clone size from that table. The sample table records more than 15,000 clones; about 90% of these occur just once. The ten largest clones take up around 4% of the sample.

The chain is made from TRBV7-2 and TRBJ1-2; no D gene call is confident. The TCR originated in a human donor in a cohort sampled during active COVID-19. The sample comprised peripheral blood. The CDR3 loop reads CASSLYSGNYGYTF. The nucleotides read TGTGCCAGCAGCTTATACAGCGGAAACTATGGCTACACCTTC.